This TCR beta chain was recovered during a study of T cells in Graves' hyperthyroidism and ophthalmopathy. Study results and caveats: Ophthalmopathy, as predicted by the model, came a median about six months after the prediction.

This clonotype was detected ten times or more. What it binds is not known. This CDR3 spans 14 amino acids. Germline CDR1 is DFQATT and CDR2 is SNEGSKA (reference sequence). Trimming at V came to 0 bases and at J to 1 base, leaving 2 bases not matched to a gene. The diagnostic basis comprised clinical symptoms, serum thyroxine and TRAb, thyroid ultrasound and orbital computed tomography. The PBMCs studied were ones that came from about 10 ml fresh peripheral blood. Amplified TCR beta CDR3 regions came from RNA transcripts. HTBI primers were the set used in a first-round RT-PCR of the TCR CDR3. TCRdb recomputed calls from the multiplex PCR reads with MiXCR, one row per CDR3 protein. The data show approximately 400,000 distinct CDR3 sequences, about 15% seen once.

Input material: blood. The J gene is TRBJ1-1, the V gene TRBV20-1; 7 nucleotides align to TRBD1. This receptor was taken from a woman in her sixties with Graves' hyperthyroidism. CDR3 bases: TGCAGTGCTAGAGACAGGGGGGGGAACACTGAAGCTTTCTTT. Its translation is CSARDRGGNTEAFF.